The next 23 T cell receptor beta chains were all read from a single sample in a study of CD8 T cells in Susac syndrome. Reverse transcription of about 0.5 to 1 ug RNA was carried out with random hexamers. From the immunoSEQ multiplex PCR reads, TCRdb called clonotypes with MiXCR, one entry per CDR3 protein. The table records 95,000 to 150,000 distinct CDR3 sequences, roughly 94% of them present only once. Sequenced input: CD8+ T cells from PBMCs. These receptor sequences come from a human donor with Susac syndrome.

This chain links TRBV27 with TRBJ2-3; a weak D match, TRBD2 (6 bases). The length of the CDR3 is 15 residues. From germline, CDR1 is MNHEY and CDR2 SMNVEV (reference sequence). V dropped 5 bases and J dropped 4 bases, with 16 bases sitting between them. The CDR3 DNA reads TGTGCCAGCAGTCTCGGGGGTTATAGGGCAGATACGCAGTATTTT. This gives the protein CASSLGGYRADTQYF.

This chain joins TRBV6-5 and TRBJ2-7, with TRBD1 matching 7 bases. V shed 2 bases, J shed 2 bases, and the junction held 9 bases outside the gene matches. The CDR3 has 16 amino acids. CDR1 and CDR2 (germline): MNHEY, SVGAGI. The CDR3 here is CASSYHLTGSTYEQYF. CDR3 in DNA: TGTGCCAGCAGTTACCACCTGACAGGGTCCACCTACGAGCAGTACTTC.

This CDR3 is CASSPIQANYGYTF. CDR3 DNA sequence: TGCGCCAGCAGCCCTATACAGGCAAACTATGGCTACACCTTC. The chain links TRBV4-1 to TRBJ1-2, with D possibly being TRBD1 (5 bases). The V gene's germline CDR1 is MGHRA and CDR2 YSYEKL. Deletions cut 4 bases from V and 2 bases from J, with 11 bases between. The CDR3 loop spans 14 amino acids.

This rearrangement joins TRBV29-1 to TRBJ2-3; possibly TRBD2 for D (5 bases). This CDR3 spans 13 amino acids. Deletions cut 4 bases from V and 0 bases from J, with 8 bases between. Germline assignment: CDR1 SQVTM and CDR2 ANQGSEA. The CDR3 bases are TGCAGCGTTGCCCCGGGGAGCACAGATACGCAGTATTTT. Translated: CSVAPGSTDTQYF.

This CDR3 is CASSFQAGELFF. For the CDR3, the DNA is TGTGCCAGCAGCTTTCAAGCCGGGGAGCTGTTTTTT. J is TRBJ2-2 and V is TRBV11-2; D call uncertain. V lost 3 bases and J 6 bases, leaving 5 bases between the germline ends. The length of the CDR3 is 12 residues. Per germline, CDR1 SGHAT and CDR2 FQNNGV.

The chain employs TRBV5-4 and TRBJ2-5; 7 positions agree with TRBD1. The CDR3 has 13 residues. Trimming took 0 bases from V and 6 from J; bases not matched to a gene: 2. The germline gives CDR1 SGHNT, CDR2 YYREEE (reference sequence). This CDR3 reads CASSLDRGKTQYF. The DNA of the CDR3 is TGTGCCAGCAGCTTGGACAGGGGAAAGACCCAGTACTTC.

The CDR3 region has the DNA TGCAGTGCTAGAGCCCGCGGCTCTGGAAACACCATATATTTT. Protein: CSARARGSGNTIYF. This chain links TRBV20-1 with TRBJ1-3, with no clear D. Germline V gene data show CDR1 as DFQATT and CDR2 as SNEGSKA (reference sequence). The germline V and J ends were trimmed by 1 base and 0 bases, with 7 bases remaining between them. CDR3 length: 14 residues.

This chain joins TRBV6-6 and TRBJ1-2; weak D call: TRBD1 (5 bases). The CDR3 spans 12 residues. Trimming removed 10 bases from V and 7 bases from J, with 16 bases in between. Germline V gene lookup returns CDR1 MNHNY and CDR2 SVGAGI (reference sequence). The DNA for the CDR3 is TGTGCCACCCAAGGAGGGGCGGCTGGCTACACCTTC. This encodes CATQGGAAGYTF.

The chain combines TRBV13 with TRBJ2-7; D possibly corresponds to TRBD2 (6 bases). CDR3 length equals 14 residues. The V gene's germline CDR1 is PRHDT and CDR2 FYEKMQ (reference sequence). Trimming took 5 bases from V and 5 from J, leaving 16 bases between them. This chain's CDR3 is CASSPEGISDEQYF. CDR3 bases: TGTGCCAGCAGCCCGGAGGGGATTAGCGACGAGCAGTACTTC.

This clonotype was observed a single time. This sequence joins TRBV7-6 and TRBJ2-2; D gene unclear. V was clipped by 3 bases and J by 8 bases, with 13 bases between them. This CDR3 comprises 14 residues. CDR1 is SGHVS, CDR2 FNYEAQ, per germline. The CDR3 DNA is TGTGCCAGCAGCTTTCAGGCGATGGGAGGGGAGCTGTTTTTT. As protein: CASSFQAMGGELFF.

The V gene is TRBV11-2, the J gene TRBJ1-1, with D hard to call. Germline assignment: CDR1 SGHAT and CDR2 FQNNGV. V dropped 7 bases and J dropped 2 bases, with 17 bases sitting between them. This CDR3 has 15 amino acids. CDR3 in DNA: TGTGCCAGCACCCAAACGTACCCGGGAAACACTGAAGCTTTCTTT. It encodes CASTQTYPGNTEAFF.

This clonotype has only one observation. The V gene is TRBV4-1, the J gene TRBJ2-7; 11 nucleotides align to TRBD2. Germline loops: CDR1 MGHRA, CDR2 YSYEKL. The CDR3 sequence is 16 residues long. J was trimmed by 2 bases and V by 4 bases; bases with no gene match: 7. CDR3 in DNA: TGCGCCAGCAGCCCTATAGCGGGGGGGGCCCCCTACGAGCAGTACTTC. As protein: CASSPIAGGAPYEQYF.

The rearrangement uses TRBV4-1 and TRBJ2-7; no clear D gene. Germline CDR1 reads MGHRA; CDR2 reads YSYEKL. This CDR3 is 13 amino acids long. The ends were cut back, 4 bases at V and 5 bases at J, with 12 bases in the middle. CDR3 loop: CASSLRNSDEQYF. The DNA for the CDR3 is TGCGCCAGCAGCCTCCGTAACAGCGACGAGCAGTACTTC.

This chain connects TRBV4-2 to TRBJ1-6, with D hard to call. Germline lookup yields CDR1 LGHNA and CDR2 YNFKEQ. Trimming left V 0 bases short and J 13 bases short, with 16 bases between. The CDR3 has 15 amino acids. The CDR3 sequence: CASSQDLAQTYPLHF. CDR3 nucleotides: TGTGCCAGCAGCCAAGATTTGGCCCAGACGTATCCCCTCCACTTT.

The chain is built from TRBV2 and TRBJ1-2, with 12 bases identical to TRBD1. The CDR3 sequence is 15 residues long. J gave up 6 bases and V 6 bases, and 8 bases lay outside the gene matches. The germline gives CDR1 SNHLY, CDR2 FYNNEI. CDR3 DNA sequence: TGTGCCAGCAGCACGGGACAGGGGGCCGGGGATGGCTACACCTTC. Encoded protein: CASSTGQGAGDGYTF.

The chain carries TRBV7-9 and TRBJ2-7; D may be TRBD1 (5 bases). Trimming stripped 5 bases from V and 6 bases from J, with 8 bases between. Germline V gene lookup returns CDR1 SEHNR and CDR2 FQNEAQ (reference sequence). The CDR3 runs 11 residues. The CDR3: CASSPGREQYF. The CDR3 coding sequence is TGTGCCAGCAGCCCAGGGCGCGAGCAGTACTTC.

The CDR3 nucleotides read TGTGCCAGCACCGGGACGGACCCCTACGAGCAGTACTTC. It is translated as CASTGTDPYEQYF. This sequence joins TRBV27 and TRBJ2-7; the D gene could be TRBD1 or TRBD2 (5 bases each). Germline CDR1 is MNHEY and CDR2 is SMNVEV (reference sequence). The CDR3 extends over 13 amino acids. With 7 bases removed from V and 2 bases from J, the gap between germline ends came to 12 bases.

The chain combines TRBV20-1 with TRBJ2-7; tentatively, D is TRBD1 (6 bases). The V end was cut by 3 bases, the J end by 0 bases, with 15 bases between. The CDR3 loop spans 15 amino acids. The germline V gene encodes CDR1 DFQATT and CDR2 SNEGSKA (reference sequence). CDR3 nucleotide sequence: TGCAGTGCTAGTGAGGTGGGGGCCTACTCCTACGAGCAGTACTTC. It yields the protein CSASEVGAYSYEQYF.

CDR3 sequence: CASRDPGPRNEQFF. The CDR3 coding sequence is TGCGCCAGCAGGGACCCGGGACCTCGCAATGAGCAGTTCTTC. The chain carries TRBV5-1 and TRBJ2-1; D is perhaps TRBD1 or TRBD2 (5 bases each). The ends were cut back, 5 bases at V and 6 bases at J, with 15 bases in the middle. Germline V gives CDR1 SGHRS, CDR2 YFSETQ. The CDR3 loop spans 14 amino acids.

This clonotype appeared once. V is TRBV5-1 and J is TRBJ2-3; D might be TRBD2 (5 bases). This CDR3 has 16 residues. Trimming removed 0 bases from V and 1 base from J, with 12 bases in between. The V gene's germline CDR1 is SGHRS and CDR2 YFSETQ. DNA for the CDR3: TGCGCCAGCAGCTTGGGTGGCCCGGAGGGCACAGATACGCAGTATTTT. Its protein is CASSLGGPEGTDTQYF.

The chain has TRBV12-3 or TRBV12-4 and TRBJ2-3, with 7 bases aligning to TRBD2. After removal of 8 bases from V and 7 bases from J, the junction contained 9 bases not matched to a gene. This CDR3 is built from 13 residues. In nucleotides, the CDR3 is TGTGCCAGCGAGCGGGGAAACGGGAATACGCAGTATTTT. Translating it yields CASERGNGNTQYF.

This clonotype was detected once. DNA of the CDR3: TGTGCCAGCAGACGGTTACAGGGTAATGAGCAGTTCTTC. Its protein product is CASRRLQGNEQFF. The chain is built from TRBV21-1 and TRBJ2-1; the D call of TRBD1 is as the table states it, not checked on the DNA. TRBV21-1 is a recognized pseudogene. This CDR3 has 13 residues.

This rearrangement joins TRBV6-1 to TRBJ2-3; tentative D call: TRBD1 (6 bases). Germline lookup yields CDR1 MNHNS and CDR2 SASEGT. CDR3 length equals 12 residues. V lost 7 bases and J lost 3, with 8 bases in between. The CDR3 loop reads CASTGQTDTQYF. In DNA form, the CDR3 reads TGTGCCAGCACCGGACAGACAGATACGCAGTATTTT.